A single sample is the source of the 28 T cell receptor beta chains below, sequenced in a study of vaccination and CD4 T cells after COVID-19. The treatment: roughly nine-day PBMC culture with coronavirus spike peptide pools or control peptides (ViraFEST assay). During the years 2011-2018, before the COVID-19 pandemic, the unexposed donor's CD4+ T cells were collected. Sequence data for DNA of cultured CD4+ T cells were generated by the Oncomine TCR Beta short-read assay. Using its own MiXCR run on the PCR reads, TCRdb lists one record per CDR3 protein. The sample lists approximately 7,000 distinct CDR3 sequences, more than 30% occurring once. Their recognized antigens are unknown. The sample taken for sequencing was CD4+ T cells from blood, cultured in vitro. All receptors derive from a human donor in good health.

This clonotype has just a few counts. The rearrangement uses TRBV5-1 and TRBJ2-5; D is ambiguous. Germline CDR1 and CDR2: SGHRS and YFSETQ. V was pared by 0 bases and J by 2 bases, with 11 bases between. The CDR3 extends over 15 amino acids. The DNA for the CDR3 is TGCGCCAGCAGCTTGGCCTTTGGTAGTCAAGAGACCCAGTACTTC. Translating it yields CASSLAFGSQETQYF.

The V gene is TRBV19, the J gene TRBJ2-1; the match to TRBD1 covers 9 bases. Trimming at V came to 9 bases and at J to 9 bases, leaving 21 bases not matched to a gene. The CDR3 runs 17 residues. CDR1 LNHDA and CDR2 SQIVND come from the germline V gene (reference sequence). The DNA for the CDR3 is TGTGCCAGCTCTCTGCCCCCCGGGACAGGGTTGTCGAGTGAGCAGTTCTTC. As protein: CASSLPPGTGLSSEQFF. The whole variable domain, remainder taken from reference TRBV19 and TRBJ2-1, is DGGITQSPKYLFRKEGQNVTLSCEQNLNHDAMYWYRQDPGQGLRLIYYSQIVNDFQKGDIAEGYSVSREKKESFPLTVTSAQKNPTAFYLCASSLPPGTGLSSEQFFGPGTRLTVL.

The V gene is TRBV7-9, the J gene TRBJ1-3, with 8 bases that match TRBD1. V dropped 5 bases and J dropped 3; count of bases not matched to a gene: 3. The CDR3 is made up of 14 amino acids. Germline V lookup: CDR1 SEHNR, CDR2 FQNEAQ (reference sequence). The DNA for the CDR3 is TGTGCCAGCAGCGTAGGGACAGGTGGAAACACCATATATTTT. It encodes CASSVGTGGNTIYF.

V is TRBV19 and J is TRBJ2-1, with D tentatively TRBD1 (6 bases). Per the germline V gene, CDR1 is LNHDA and CDR2 is SQIVND (reference sequence). Trimming pared 10 bases from V and 7 bases from J, leaving 11 bases between. The CDR3 totals 11 residues. The CDR3 sequence: CATTGWNEQFF. The CDR3, as DNA: TGTGCCACTACAGGGTGGAATGAGCAGTTCTTC.

The chain links TRBV20-1 to TRBJ1-5, with D tentatively TRBD1 (5 bases). The CDR3 sequence is 14 residues long. Germline CDR1 is DFQATT and CDR2 is SNEGSKA (reference sequence). V was clipped by 1 base and J by 6 bases, with 13 bases between them. In DNA, the CDR3 is TGCAGTGCTAGAGGTGGGGGTGAAACTCAGCCCCAGCATTTT. Protein: CSARGGGETQPQHF.

The chain is built from TRBV29-1 and TRBJ2-2; D gene uncertain. CDR3 length equals 15 residues. CDR1 is SQVTM, CDR2 ANQGSEA, per germline. V gave up 5 bases and J gave up 0 bases, with 13 bases separating them. The CDR3: CSVQVSGPNTGELFF. The CDR3 bases are TGCAGCGTTCAAGTCAGTGGGCCGAACACCGGGGAGCTGTTTTTT.

The rearrangement links TRBV6-1 to TRBJ2-1, with 11 bases that match TRBD2. Trimming at V came to 6 bases and at J to 8 bases, leaving 9 bases not matched to a gene. The germline V gene encodes CDR1 MNHNS and CDR2 SASEGT. The CDR3 runs to 15 residues. CDR3: CASRQLAGGQDEQFF. Written as DNA, the CDR3 is TGTGCCAGCAGACAGCTAGCGGGGGGCCAAGATGAGCAGTTCTTC.

This clonotype was observed a few times. The chain is built from TRBV20-1 and TRBJ1-1; weak D call: TRBD1 (5 bases). Deletions cut 0 bases from V and 1 base from J, with 9 bases between. This CDR3 has 14 amino acids. CDR1 is DFQATT, CDR2 SNEGSKA, per germline (reference sequence). The CDR3 region is CSAREPGRNTEAFF. CDR3 DNA sequence: TGCAGTGCTAGAGAGCCGGGACGGAACACTGAAGCTTTCTTT.

This clonotype was found a few times. The chain uses TRBV19 and TRBJ2-1; 11 positions match TRBD2. CDR1 LNHDA and CDR2 SQIVND come from the germline V gene (reference sequence). The CDR3 is made up of 15 amino acids. The ends lost 7 bases at V and 4 bases at J; junction bases unmatched: 6. The DNA for the CDR3 is TGTGCCAGTACCCTTAGCGGGGGGGGTTACAATGAGCAGTTCTTC. It encodes CASTLSGGGYNEQFF.

This clonotype has only a few counts. The rearrangement joins TRBV19 to TRBJ1-1; 10 nucleotides match TRBD1. J lost 5 bases, V lost 3 bases, and 9 bases had no gene match. CDR1 is LNHDA and CDR2 is SQIVND in the germline V gene (reference sequence). The CDR3 extends over 16 amino acids. This chain's CDR3 is CASSMGQGRLGTEAFF. DNA of the CDR3: TGTGCCAGTAGTATGGGACAGGGGCGTTTGGGGACTGAAGCTTTCTTT.

The V and J genes are TRBV7-2 and TRBJ1-5; D is undetermined. The V gene lost 0 bases and the J gene lost 0 bases, with 9 bases spanning the gap. The germline V gene has CDR1 SGHTA and CDR2 FQGNSA. This CDR3 contains 16 residues. CDR3 region: CASSLATASSNQPQHF. CDR3 sequence (DNA): TGTGCCAGCAGCTTAGCCACAGCATCTAGCAATCAGCCCCAGCATTTT.

By sample fraction, this clonotype is medium-sized (0.01 to 0.1%). The chain carries TRBV20-1 and TRBJ1-5, with TRBD1 as a possible D gene (6 bases). The CDR3 contains 17 residues. The V gene lost 0 bases and the J gene lost 4 bases, with 19 bases spanning the gap. CDR1 is DFQATT, CDR2 SNEGSKA, per germline (reference sequence). CDR3 nucleotides: TGCAGTGCTAGAGATGAGAGTCGGGGGCTGTCAAATCAGCCCCAGCATTTT. Amino acids: CSARDESRGLSNQPQHF.

This clonotype appeared a single time. CDR3 bases: TGTGCCAGCAGGCCACAGGGGGCGGTCACTGAAGCTTTCTTT. This encodes CASRPQGAVTEAFF. The chain couples TRBV12-3 or TRBV12-4 to TRBJ1-1, with 9 bases lining up with TRBD1. V shed 6 bases, J shed 4 bases, and the junction held 6 bases outside the gene matches. The CDR3 consists of 14 residues.

The V and J genes are TRBV6-1 and TRBJ1-1, with 7 bases matching TRBD1. V shed 3 bases, J shed 3 bases, and the junction held 7 bases outside the gene matches. The CDR3 contains 15 residues. Germline assignment: CDR1 MNHNS and CDR2 SASEGT. The CDR3 reads CASSDYRGPDTEAFF. The CDR3 DNA reads as TGTGCCAGCAGTGACTACAGGGGACCGGACACTGAAGCTTTCTTT.

This sequence joins TRBV3-1 and TRBJ1-1; no firm D call. The length of the CDR3 is 15 residues. V was pared by 0 bases and J by 1 base, with 9 bases between. The V gene's germline CDR1 is LGHDT and CDR2 YNNKEL (reference sequence). CDR3 in DNA: TGTGCCAGCAGCCAAGAGGCGGAGTCGAACACTGAAGCTTTCTTT. Protein: CASSQEAESNTEAFF.

The chain carries TRBV6-1 and TRBJ1-2; no firm D call. V shed 7 bases and J shed 4 bases, with 7 bases lying between them. This CDR3 spans 11 amino acids. Per germline, CDR1 MNHNS and CDR2 SASEGT. As DNA, the CDR3 is TGTGCCAGCACGTCAGTCTATGGCTACACCTTC. This gives the protein CASTSVYGYTF.

The chain links TRBV9 to TRBJ1-5, with D tentatively TRBD1 (6 bases). Trimming removed 0 bases at V and 5 bases at J, with 15 bases between. The germline V gene has CDR1 SGDLS and CDR2 YYNGEE. This CDR3 has 16 residues. As DNA, the CDR3 is TGTGCCAGCAGCGTAGGAGGGTACAGGGACGATCAGCCCCAGCATTTT. Its translation is CASSVGGYRDDQPQHF. The full variable domain, with the rest looked up from reference TRBV9 and TRBJ1-5, is DSGVTQTPKHLITATGQRVTLRCSPRSGDLSVYWYQQSLDQGLQFLIQYYNGEERAKGNILERFSAQQFPDLHSELNLSSLELGDSALYFCASSVGGYRDDQPQHFGDGTRLSIL.

This rearrangement joins TRBV2 to TRBJ2-3; D ambiguous. Germline V gene lookup returns CDR1 SNHLY and CDR2 FYNNEI. This CDR3 contains 15 residues. V lost 3 bases and J lost 1, with 11 bases in between. CDR3 residues: CASSEKWLGTDTQYF. DNA for the CDR3: TGTGCCAGCAGTGAGAAGTGGCTTGGCACAGATACGCAGTATTTT. Full variable domain (outside the CDR3, taken from reference TRBV2 and TRBJ2-3): EPEVTQTPSHQVTQMGQEVILRCVPISNHLYFYWYRQILGQKVEFLVSFYNNEISEKSEIFDDQFSVERPDGSNFTLKIRSTKLEDSAMYFCASSEKWLGTDTQYFGPGTRLTVL.

This clonotype has just a few counts. The chain joins TRBV6-1 to TRBJ1-1; D unresolved. From germline, CDR1 is MNHNS and CDR2 SASEGT. This CDR3 is built from 13 residues. V lost 8 bases and J lost 2, with 12 bases in between. CDR3 DNA sequence: TGTGCCAGCTGCGACCGAGTAAACACTGAAGCTTTCTTT. Protein product: CASCDRVNTEAFF.

CDR3 DNA sequence: TGCAGCGTTGACCCGAGTGGTACTAAGGCCTCCTATGGCTACACCTTC. It encodes CSVDPSGTKASYGYTF. The V and J genes are TRBV29-1 and TRBJ1-2, with no clear D. This CDR3 has 16 residues. Deletions cut 3 bases from V and 4 bases from J, with 21 bases between. CDR1 SQVTM and CDR2 ANQGSEA come from the germline V gene.

This clonotype showed up just a few times. The rearrangement links TRBV7-3 to TRBJ1-1; 8 nucleotides match TRBD1. The CDR3 spans 14 residues. The V gene end was trimmed by 3 bases and the J gene end by 3 bases; junction bases not matched to a gene: 3. Germline V gives CDR1 SGHTA, CDR2 FQGTGA. CDR3 protein: CASSLSRGHTEAFF. The DNA of the CDR3 is TGTGCCAGCAGCTTGAGCAGGGGGCACACTGAAGCTTTCTTT.

J is TRBJ2-7 and V is TRBV6-1; possible D gene TRBD2, 5 bases. V gave up 7 bases and J gave up 5 bases, with 12 bases separating them. Germline loops: CDR1 MNHNS, CDR2 SASEGT. This CDR3 region has 12 residues. The CDR3 protein is CASTPGGNEQYF. The DNA of the CDR3 is TGTGCCAGCACCCCCGGAGGAAACGAGCAGTACTTC.

This sequence joins TRBV7-3 and TRBJ1-1; D may be TRBD1 (5 bases). Between the trimmed V and J ends, which lost 2 bases and 1 base, there was a span of 8 bases. The CDR3 totals 14 residues. Germline CDR1 reads SGHTA; CDR2 reads FQGTGA. This CDR3 reads CASSLEGQNTEAFF. In DNA form, the CDR3 reads TGTGCCAGCAGCTTAGAAGGACAGAACACTGAAGCTTTCTTT.

This clonotype was picked up a small number of times. The chain couples TRBV7-8 to TRBJ1-1; tentatively, D is TRBD1 (5 bases). The CDR3 is 13 residues long. The germline V gene has CDR1 SGHVS and CDR2 FQNEAQ. The germline V and J ends were trimmed by 3 bases and 4 bases, with 9 bases remaining between them. The CDR3 loop reads CASSFREGTEAFF. The CDR3 nucleotides are TGTGCCAGCAGCTTCAGGGAGGGCACTGAAGCTTTCTTT. Full variable domain (remainder filled in from reference TRBV7-8 and TRBJ1-1): GAGVSQSPRYKVAKRGQDVALRCDPISGHVSLFWYQQALGQGPEFLTYFQNEAQLDKSGLPSDRFFAERPEGSVSTLKIQRTQQEDSAVYLCASSFREGTEAFFGQGTRLTVV.

This clonotype was observed a few times. This chain links TRBV11-3 with TRBJ2-3, with D possibly TRBD1 on 6 matching bases. Trimming stripped 0 bases from V and 1 base from J, with 8 bases between. The CDR3 totals 15 residues. From germline, CDR1 is SGHNT and CDR2 YENEEA. The CDR3 sequence: CASSLEGHRTDTQYF. The CDR3 DNA is TGTGCCAGCAGCTTAGAGGGACACCGCACAGATACGCAGTATTTT.

The chain carries TRBV10-2 and TRBJ1-5; a weak D match, TRBD1 (6 bases). The CDR3 loop spans 13 amino acids. Germline values: CDR1 WSHSY, CDR2 SAAADI. Trimming shortened V by 8 bases and J by 5 bases, and 13 bases separated the two germline ends. This CDR3 reads CASSGELHQPQHF. The CDR3 DNA sequence: TGCGCCAGCTCAGGGGAATTACATCAGCCCCAGCATTTT.

This clonotype has only a few counts. V usage is TRBV2 and J usage is TRBJ1-2; TRBD1 might be the D (6 bases). V lost 9 bases and J 3 bases, leaving 14 bases between the germline ends. Germline CDR1 and CDR2: SNHLY and FYNNEI. The length of the CDR3 is 13 residues. The chain's CDR3 is CARGRGAHYGYTF. The DNA of the CDR3 is TGTGCCAGGGGAAGGGGGGCCCACTATGGCTACACCTTC.

This chain joins TRBV6-1 and TRBJ1-1, with TRBD1 as a possible D gene (6 bases). Per the germline V gene, CDR1 is MNHNS and CDR2 is SASEGT. The ends were cut back, 5 bases at V and 2 bases at J, with 12 bases in the middle. There are 14 residues in the CDR3. The CDR3 here is CASSNPGQNTEAFF. The CDR3 bases are TGTGCCAGCAGTAACCCGGGACAAAACACTGAAGCTTTCTTT.